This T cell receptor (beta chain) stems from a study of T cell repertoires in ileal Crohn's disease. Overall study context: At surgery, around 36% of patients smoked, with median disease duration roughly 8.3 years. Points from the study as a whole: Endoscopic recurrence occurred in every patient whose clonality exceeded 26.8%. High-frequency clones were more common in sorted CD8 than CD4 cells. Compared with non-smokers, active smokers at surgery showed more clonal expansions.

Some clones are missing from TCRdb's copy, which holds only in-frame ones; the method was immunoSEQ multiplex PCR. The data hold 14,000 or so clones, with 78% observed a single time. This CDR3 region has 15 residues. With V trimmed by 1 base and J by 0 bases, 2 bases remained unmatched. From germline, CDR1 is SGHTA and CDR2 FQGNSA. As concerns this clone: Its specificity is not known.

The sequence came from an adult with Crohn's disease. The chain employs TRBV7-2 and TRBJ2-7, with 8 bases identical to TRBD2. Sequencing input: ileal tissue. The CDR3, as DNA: TGTGCCAGCAGCTTAGGTGGGACTAGCTCCTACGAGCAGTACTTC. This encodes CASSLGGTSSYEQYF.